The text below deals with one TCR beta chain. Its antigen is as yet unknown. Germline CDR1 reads MNHNY; CDR2 reads SVGAGI (reference sequence). This CDR3 has 13 amino acids. V was clipped by 2 bases and J by 14 bases, with 13 bases between them. These data belong to a study of cytomegalovirus exposure and HLA in healthy donors. General study results and limits: The study designated around 150 TCR beta chains cytomegalovirus-associated. The authors later linked a missense DCLRE1C variant to TCR beta V- and J-gene trimming.

PCR was performed using 60 Vbeta and 13 Jbeta primers. Assay: immunoSEQ multiplex PCR; the TCRdb copy retains only in-frame clones and omits some. The sample has under 85,000 clones, about 80% seen once; the top ten hold around 3%. The chain is built from TRBV6-6 and TRBJ1-6, with D unclear. The sequenced sample consisted of PBMCs. The receptor's source is a man younger than 35 in good health and CMV-seronegative. CDR3: CASSYSPNGALHF. Here the CDR3 DNA reads TGTGCCAGCAGTTACAGCCCCAACGGGGCCCTCCACTTT.